The 20 T cell receptor beta chains presented below share a single source sample, sequenced in a study of CD8+CD57+ T cells in acquired aplastic anemia. Patients who underwent sequencing had shown CD8+CD57+ cell expansion by flow cytometry. Profiles of TCR beta VDJ and CDR3 were generated from a genomic DNA template. Using its own MiXCR run on the reads, TCRdb lists one record per CDR3 protein. The sample yields hundreds of thousands of distinct CDR3 sequences, roughly 34% seen once. Sequencing was carried out using sorted CD4+, CD8+, or CD8+CD57+ T cells (not recorded which) from PBMCs. The source is a human donor with aplastic anemia.

The chain couples TRBV5-1 to TRBJ2-7; the D gene could be TRBD1 or TRBD2 (5 bases each). The germline V gene encodes CDR1 SGHRS and CDR2 YFSETQ. Trimming stripped 4 bases from V and 4 bases from J, with 18 bases between. The CDR3 spans 15 residues. The CDR3 sequence is CASSEVQGAKYEQYF. The CDR3 coding sequence is TGCGCCAGCAGCGAGGTCCAGGGAGCTAAATACGAGCAGTACTTC.

CDR3 in DNA: TGTGCCATCAGGAGGGGTGCGATGGTTGATGAGCAGTTCTTC. It encodes CAIRRGAMVDEQFF. V is TRBV10-3 and J is TRBJ2-1; D may be TRBD1 or TRBD2 (5 bases each). The CDR3 totals 14 residues. Trimming left V 6 bases short and J 8 bases short, with 17 bases between. Germline CDR1 reads ENHRY; CDR2 reads SYGVKD.

The genes are TRBV5-6 and TRBJ2-1; the D gene is possibly TRBD1 (6 bases). This CDR3 has 16 residues. The V gene's germline CDR1 is SGHDT and CDR2 YYEEEE. The V and J ends lost 3 bases and 3 bases respectively, with 16 bases between them. For the CDR3, the DNA is TGTGCCAGCAGCTGGTACAGGGTAGAGGGCTACAATGAGCAGTTCTTC. Translated, it gives CASSWYRVEGYNEQFF.

The gene calls are TRBV11-2 and TRBJ1-4; weak D call: TRBD1 (6 bases). Germline V CDR1 and CDR2: SGHAT, FQNNGV. This CDR3 is built from 16 residues. V was clipped by 4 bases and J by 2 bases, with 14 bases between them. The CDR3 coding sequence is TGTGCCAGCAGCTCTTTACAGGGCTCGACTAATGAAAAACTGTTTTTT. Encoded protein: CASSSLQGSTNEKLFF.

The chain combines TRBV3-1 with TRBJ1-5; D gene unclear. The CDR3 consists of 12 residues. Per the germline V gene, CDR1 is LGHDT and CDR2 is YNNKEL (reference sequence). Trimming cost V 2 bases and J 4 bases, with 3 bases left between them. The CDR3, as DNA: TGTGCCAGCAGCCAAACAAATCAGCCCCAGCATTTT. It codes for CASSQTNQPQHF.

This clonotype was seen many times. The gene calls are TRBV6-1 and TRBJ1-2; 8 bases match TRBD1. The junction had 13 bases not matched to a gene; V was cut back by 11 bases and J by 8 bases. The V gene's germline CDR1 is MNHNS and CDR2 SASEGT. This CDR3 comprises 13 residues. The CDR3 region is CAASSDREGGYTF. CDR3 DNA: TGTGCCGCTTCTTCGGACAGGGAGGGCGGCTACACCTTC.

The chain joins TRBV11-2 to TRBJ2-1, with 10 nucleotides matching TRBD2. This CDR3 spans 17 amino acids. The ends lost 6 bases at V and 8 bases at J; junction bases unmatched: 16. Germline loops: CDR1 SGHAT, CDR2 FQNNGV. The CDR3 sequence: CASSLGRVAGGLDEQFF. CDR3 DNA: TGTGCCAGCAGTTTGGGCCGGGTAGCGGGAGGTCTGGATGAGCAGTTCTTC.

This chain connects TRBV10-1 to TRBJ1-5; D is ambiguous. Trimming took 4 bases from V and 2 from J, leaving 15 bases between them. CDR1 is WNHNN and CDR2 is SYGVQD in the germline V gene (reference sequence). The CDR3 has 16 amino acids. The CDR3 sequence is CASSALRSRGNQPQHF. CDR3 nucleotides: TGCGCCAGCAGTGCACTTAGAAGTAGAGGCAATCAGCCCCAGCATTTT.

This clonotype was seen ten or more times. This rearrangement joins TRBV4-1 to TRBJ2-6, with TRBD2 as a possible D gene (6 bases). The germline V gene has CDR1 MGHRA and CDR2 YSYEKL. The CDR3 runs to 15 residues. Trimming removed 4 bases from V and 1 base from J, with 8 bases in between. CDR3 DNA: TGCGCCAGCAGCCCGGGGACTTCTGGGGCCAACGTCCTGACTTTC. Amino acids: CASSPGTSGANVLTF.

In its sample, this clonotype was seen a few times. This chain connects TRBV10-3 to TRBJ1-5; 7 bases map to TRBD1. The CDR3 extends over 15 amino acids. After removal of 4 bases from V and 6 bases from J, the junction contained 9 bases not matched to a gene. The germline gives CDR1 ENHRY, CDR2 SYGVKD. The CDR3: CAISVTGADSQPQHF. CDR3 DNA: TGTGCCATCAGTGTAACAGGGGCCGATAGTCAGCCCCAGCATTTT.

The chain carries TRBV29-1 and TRBJ1-5, with TRBD1 matching 12 bases. Germline CDR1 is SQVTM and CDR2 is ANQGSEA. The CDR3 loop spans 15 amino acids. Germline trimming cut 7 bases from V and 0 bases from J; bases unmatched to any gene: 4. CDR3 region: CSAGTGGPSNQPQHF. The DNA of the CDR3 is TGCAGCGCCGGGACAGGGGGCCCTAGCAATCAGCCCCAGCATTTT.

This clonotype was observed a few times. The genes are TRBV5-1 and TRBJ2-7; D might be TRBD1 or TRBD2, each matching 5 bases. The CDR3 totals 16 residues. V was cut by 1 base and J by 0 bases, with 14 bases left in between. Germline V lookup: CDR1 SGHRS, CDR2 YFSETQ. CDR3 coding DNA: TGCGCCAGCAGCTTGTTACAGTCAGGGAGCTCCTACGAGCAGTACTTC. Protein product: CASSLLQSGSSYEQYF.

In this sample, this clonotype turned up once. The genes are TRBV2 and TRBJ1-2; TRBD1 might be the D (6 bases). The CDR3 has 14 residues. Germline V lookup: CDR1 SNHLY, CDR2 FYNNEI. V dropped 4 bases and J dropped 1 base, with 10 bases sitting between them. The CDR3, as DNA: TGTGCCAGCAGTGGGACAGATCGTAACTATGGCTACACCTTC. Translating it yields CASSGTDRNYGYTF.

This clonotype was observed a few times. V gene TRBV11-2 combines with J gene TRBJ1-4; 7 bases align to TRBD1. After removal of 6 bases from V and 7 bases from J, the junction contained 11 bases not matched to a gene. The CDR3 totals 15 residues. CDR1 and CDR2 from the germline V gene are SGHAT and FQNNGV. CDR3 residues: CASRSNRGVGEKLFF. The CDR3 DNA follows: TGTGCCAGCAGATCGAACAGGGGAGTGGGTGAAAAACTGTTTTTT. Full variable domain (rest looked up from reference TRBV11-2 and TRBJ1-4): EAGVAQSPRYKIIEKRQSVAFWCNPISGHATLYWYQQILGQGPKLLIQFQNNGVVDDSQLPKDRFSAERLKGVDSTLKIQPAKLEDSAVYLCASRSNRGVGEKLFFGSGTQLSVL.

Many counts were recorded for this clonotype. V gene TRBV9 combines with J gene TRBJ2-1; TRBD2 aligns across 9 bases. Germline values: CDR1 SGDLS, CDR2 YYNGEE. Trimming cost V 0 bases and J 7 bases; bases outside gene matches: 2. The CDR3 loop spans 14 amino acids. CDR3 region: CASSVATSGNEQFF. CDR3 DNA sequence: TGTGCCAGCAGCGTAGCTACTAGCGGGAATGAGCAGTTCTTC. Full variable domain (missing parts from reference TRBV9 and TRBJ2-1): DSGVTQTPKHLITATGQRVTLRCSPRSGDLSVYWYQQSLDQGLQFLIQYYNGEERAKGNILERFSAQQFPDLHSELNLSSLELGDSALYFCASSVATSGNEQFFGPGTRLTVL.

The sample holds a few counts of this clonotype. A single base separates this from a much larger clone, so it may be a read error. V gene TRBV24-1 combines with J gene TRBJ2-7, with 8 bases lining up with TRBD2. The CDR3 contains 15 residues. From germline, CDR1 is KGHDR and CDR2 SFDVKD. The CDR3 nucleotides read TGTGCCACCAGTGACCCCAGTAGCGGGATGTACGGGCAGTACTTC. Amino acid sequence: CATSDPSSGMYGQYF.

This clonotype was counted many times. V and J are TRBV10-1 and TRBJ2-2, with 11 nucleotides matching TRBD2. The CDR3 runs to 16 residues. Germline CDR1 and CDR2: WNHNN and SYGVQD (reference sequence). V shed 3 bases, J shed 5 bases, and the junction held 5 bases outside the gene matches. In DNA, the CDR3 is TGCGCCAGCAGTGAAGCTAGCGGGAGGAAGACCGGGGAGCTGTTTTTT. It encodes CASSEASGRKTGELFF.

This sequence joins TRBV5-1 and TRBJ2-3, with 7 bases fitting TRBD2. The ends lost 0 bases at V and 4 bases at J; junction bases unmatched: 2. The germline V gene encodes CDR1 SGHRS and CDR2 YFSETQ. There are 14 residues in the CDR3. The CDR3 region is CASSLAREADTQYF. The DNA for the CDR3 is TGCGCCAGCAGCTTGGCCCGGGAGGCAGATACGCAGTATTTT. Drawing the rest from reference TRBV5-1 and TRBJ2-3, the complete variable domain is KAGVTQTPRYLIKTRGQQVTLSCSPISGHRSVSWYQQTPGQGLQFLFEYFSETQRNKGNFPGRFSGRQFSNSRSEMNVSTLELGDSALYLCASSLAREADTQYFGPGTRLTVL.

Regarding this clonotype: At one boundary the junction diverges from the germline segment, which might be a read error. In DNA, the CDR3 is TGCAACGTTGCTAGTGGGCACACTGAAGCTTTCTTT. Translated, it gives CNVASGHTEAFF. The genes are TRBV29-1 and TRBJ1-1; no firm D call. The CDR3 spans 12 residues. Germline CDR1 SQVTM, CDR2 ANQGSEA.

This clonotype was detected a few times. One end of the junction fails to match germline, which may point to a read error. V usage is TRBV10-3 and J usage is TRBJ1-1; 7 positions agree with TRBD1. This CDR3 has 15 residues. CDR1 ENHRY and CDR2 SYGVKD come from the germline V gene. The CDR3 nucleotides are TGTGCCAGCAGTTCGCCTTTAGGGGGCCGGACTGAAGCTTTCTTT. Its translation is CASSSPLGGRTEAFF.